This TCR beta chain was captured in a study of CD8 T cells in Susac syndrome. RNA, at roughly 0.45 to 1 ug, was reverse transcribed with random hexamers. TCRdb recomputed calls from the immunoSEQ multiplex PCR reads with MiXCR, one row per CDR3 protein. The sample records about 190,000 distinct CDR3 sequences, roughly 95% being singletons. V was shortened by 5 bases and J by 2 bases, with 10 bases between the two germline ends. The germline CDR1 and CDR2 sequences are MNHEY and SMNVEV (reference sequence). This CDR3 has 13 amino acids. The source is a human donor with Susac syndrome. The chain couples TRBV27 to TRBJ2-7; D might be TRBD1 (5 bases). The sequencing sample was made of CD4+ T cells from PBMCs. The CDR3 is CASSPPTAYEQYF. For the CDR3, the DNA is TGTGCCAGCAGTCCACCGACAGCCTACGAGCAGTACTTC.